This T cell receptor (beta chain) stems from a study of tumor-infiltrating lymphocytes in primary liver carcinoma. Study context: Samples yielded about 3.65 to 7.13 million productive TCRbeta reads, similar across tissue types. Study results and caveats: A fraction of only about 7.5-25% of top clones appeared in all five tumor regions.

CDR3 size: 15 residues. The germline CDR1 and CDR2 sequences are MNHEY and SVGAGI. Total RNA and DNA came together from approximately 22-30 mg of bulk tissue without cell sorting. The study enrolled treatment-naive patients with chronic HBV infection. TCR beta cDNA was made from 400 to 500 ng total RNA with a constant-region primer. Amplification in three nested multiplex PCR rounds with slightly modified ARM-PCR gave rise to TCR beta libraries. TRBV1-TRBV30 forward and Cbeta reverse primers drove the first two roughly 10-cycle rounds. TCRdb re-analysed the multiplex PCR reads in MiXCR, keeping a single row per CDR3 protein. This sample has 100,000 to 150,000 distinct CDR3 sequences, with 64% found just once. This clonotype was observed many times. Its antigen remains unidentified. The germline gene is not matched at one end of the junction; a read error may be the cause.

V gene TRBV6-5 combines with J gene TRBJ2-2, with 11 bases fitting TRBD2. The sample taken for sequencing was liver tumor tissue from sampling region 3. Indicated subset: tumor region T3, left-lateral pole. This sequence was found in a woman aged 55-69 years with primary liver carcinoma and hepatitis B virus infection. The CDR3 DNA sequence: TGTGCCGGCAGTTACCGGACTAGCGGGACCGGGGAGCTGTTTTTT. Its protein is CAGSYRTSGTGELFF.